This T cell receptor beta chain is from a study of cytomegalovirus exposure and HLA in healthy donors. The ends were cut back, 5 bases at V and 7 bases at J, with 15 bases in the middle. Per the germline V gene, CDR1 is SGHRS and CDR2 is YFSETQ. The CDR3 is made up of 13 amino acids. Study-level findings and limits: Published work reported that the classifier diagnosed cytomegalovirus status with high specificity and sensitivity. In a later analysis, CMV-associated beta chains were mostly HLA-associated, it appeared. Another analysis was done later, and it associated around 17,000 TCR beta sequences with HLA alleles at 0.05 false discovery rate. Indistinguishable V segments such as TRBV6-2 and TRBV6-3 were excluded.

As to this clone: As yet, its antigen is unknown.

PCR used 60 Vbeta primers and 13 Jbeta primers. The method was immunoSEQ multiplex PCR; TCRdb's version includes in-frame clones alone and lacks a portion of them. Here the sample spans some 190,000 clones, roughly 80% being singletons. The sample consisted of PBMCs. The chain couples TRBV5-1 to TRBJ1-1, with D hard to call. The sequence was collected from a woman in her thirties in good health and CMV-seropositive. CDR3 in amino acids: CASRIVPNYEAFF. CDR3 coding DNA: TGCGCCAGCAGGATCGTTCCTAACTATGAAGCTTTCTTT.